Below are 28 T cell receptor beta chains sequenced from a single sample in a study of cytomegalovirus exposure and HLA in healthy donors. PCR primers comprised 60 Vbeta and 13 Jbeta primers. Here immunoSEQ multiplex PCR was the method, and the copy in TCRdb shows in-frame clones only, minus some. The sample's table shows about 140,000 clones. The sequenced sample was PBMCs. Receptor source: a woman in her late teens or twenties in good health and CMV-seronegative.

The chain carries TRBV19 and TRBJ2-1, with TRBD1 matching over 9 bases. Germline loops: CDR1 LNHDA, CDR2 SQIVND (reference sequence). Trimming at V came to 3 bases and at J to 8 bases, leaving 20 bases not matched to a gene. This CDR3 has 19 residues. CDR3 amino acids: CASSMPPGQGGVLIYEQFF. CDR3 nucleotides: TGTGCCAGTAGTATGCCTCCGGGACAGGGTGGGGTATTGATCTATGAGCAGTTCTTC. Together with reference TRBV19 and TRBJ2-1, the CDR3 gives the full variable domain: DGGITQSPKYLFRKEGQNVTLSCEQNLNHDAMYWYRQDPGQGLRLIYYSQIVNDFQKGDIAEGYSVSREKKESFPLTVTSAQKNPTAFYLCASSMPPGQGGVLIYEQFFGPGTRLTVL.

The chain recombines TRBV5-1 with TRBJ1-2; D remains ambiguous. V dropped 3 bases and J dropped 10 bases, with 13 bases sitting between them. There are 12 residues in the CDR3. Per germline, CDR1 SGHRS and CDR2 YFSETQ. In DNA, the CDR3 is TGCGCCAGCAGCTGGACTGGACGGCACTACACCTTC. Its translation is CASSWTGRHYTF.

The V call is TRBV6-4, the J call TRBJ1-5; perhaps TRBD1 as D (5 bases). This CDR3 spans 14 amino acids. CDR1 is MRHNA, CDR2 SNTAGT, per germline. V was cut by 3 bases and J by 7 bases, with 13 bases left in between. CDR3 bases: TGTGCCAGCAGTGAGTCAGGGATGGGGCAGCCCCAGCATTTT. Translation gives CASSESGMGQPQHF.

V is TRBV2 and J is TRBJ1-6, with a weak D call TRBD1 (6 bases). V was shortened by 1 base and J by 5 bases, with 9 bases between the two germline ends. This CDR3 has 15 residues. In germline, CDR1 is SNHLY, CDR2 FYNNEI. The CDR3 DNA reads TGTGCCAGCAGTGAAGGGGGGCGTCATAATTCACCCCTCCACTTT. Its protein is CASSEGGRHNSPLHF.

The V gene is TRBV4-3, the J gene TRBJ2-1; D ambiguous. V lost 0 bases to trimming and J lost 8 bases, with 8 bases between them. From germline, CDR1 is LGHNA and CDR2 YSLEER. CDR3 length: 13 residues. In nucleotides, the CDR3 is TGCGCCAGCAGCCAAGATTCGGAGCATGAGCAGTTCTTC. Translating gives CASSQDSEHEQFF.

The gene calls are TRBV18 and TRBJ1-1, with a weak D call TRBD1 (5 bases). V shed 3 bases and J shed 0 bases, with 17 bases lying between them. Looked up from germline, CDR1 is KGHSH and CDR2 is LQKENI. The CDR3 is 17 residues long. The CDR3 spells CASSPTRGVGMNTEAFF. The CDR3 nucleotides are TGTGCCAGCTCACCTACTCGGGGGGTGGGAATGAACACTGAAGCTTTCTTT. Together with reference TRBV18 and TRBJ1-1, the CDR3 gives the full variable domain: NAGVMQNPRHLVRRRGQEARLRCSPMKGHSHVYWYRQLPEEGLKFMVYLQKENIIDESGMPKERFSAEFPKEGPSILRIQQVVRGDSAAYFCASSPTRGVGMNTEAFFGQGTRLTVV.

The chain combines TRBV5-5 with TRBJ2-3; perhaps TRBD2 as D (6 bases). CDR1 and CDR2 (germline): SGHKS, YYEKEE (reference sequence). This CDR3 region has 15 residues. V was clipped by 5 bases and J by 0 bases, with 13 bases between them. The CDR3 loop reads CASRRAGTSTDTQYF. The DNA for the CDR3 is TGTGCCAGCAGGCGGGCGGGAACAAGCACAGATACGCAGTATTTT.

This chain joins TRBV19 and TRBJ1-1; the D gene is possibly TRBD1 (5 bases). CDR3 length: 12 amino acids. Germline loops: CDR1 LNHDA, CDR2 SQIVND (reference sequence). V lost 9 bases to trimming and J lost 1 base, with 9 bases between them. The CDR3: CASQGPNTEAFF. The DNA for the CDR3 is TGTGCCAGCCAGGGTCCGAACACTGAAGCTTTCTTT.

Written as DNA, the CDR3 is TGCGCCAGCAACGACAGGGTGGGAGTTCGCGACGAGCAGTACTTC. Protein: CASNDRVGVRDEQYF. J is TRBJ2-7 and V is TRBV10-2, with TRBD1 matching 7 bases. V shed 7 bases and J 5 bases; nucleotides not matched to a gene: 14. This CDR3 comprises 15 residues. CDR1 is WSHSY, CDR2 SAAADI, per germline.

In nucleotides, the CDR3 is TGTGCCAGCTCACCGGCCCATCCCAGGGCCAACGTCCTGACTTTC. Translating gives CASSPAHPRANVLTF. The J gene is TRBJ2-6, the V gene TRBV18, with unresolved D. The length of the CDR3 is 15 residues. The V gene's germline CDR1 is KGHSH and CDR2 LQKENI. Trimming took off 3 bases at V and 5 bases at J, with 11 bases between the two ends.

V and J are TRBV6-5 and TRBJ2-3, with D unclear. The CDR3 has 13 amino acids. V lost 0 bases and J 10 bases, leaving 11 bases between the germline ends. Looked up from germline, CDR1 is MNHEY and CDR2 is SVGAGI. The CDR3 sequence: CASSYSAQTPQYF. CDR3 in DNA: TGTGCCAGCAGTTACTCTGCACAGACCCCGCAGTATTTT.

The gene calls are TRBV5-4 and TRBJ1-1; a possible D gene is TRBD1 (5 bases). Trimming removed 0 bases at V and 1 base at J, with 7 bases between. This CDR3 region has 14 residues. Germline values: CDR1 SGHNT, CDR2 YYREEE (reference sequence). CDR3 amino acids: CASSLDGANTEAFF. CDR3 DNA: TGTGCCAGCAGCTTGGATGGGGCGAACACTGAAGCTTTCTTT.

The CDR3 DNA sequence: TGTGCCAGCAGCGGGACAGGGATTCAGCCCCAGCATTTT. This translates into CASSGTGIQPQHF. This chain uses TRBV2 with TRBJ1-5; 9 nucleotides align to TRBD1. Trimming at V came to 6 bases and at J to 6 bases, leaving 3 bases not matched to a gene. The CDR3 has 13 amino acids. Germline assignment: CDR1 SNHLY and CDR2 FYNNEI.

The chain joins TRBV30 to TRBJ2-1; tentative D call: TRBD2 (5 bases). The CDR3 loop spans 15 amino acids. The germline gives CDR1 GTSNPN, CDR2 SVGIG (reference sequence). Trimming removed 0 bases from V and 4 bases from J, with 13 bases in between. This CDR3 is CAWSVGRGLYNEQFF. CDR3 nucleotide sequence: TGTGCCTGGAGTGTAGGCCGGGGATTATACAATGAGCAGTTCTTC.

The gene calls are TRBV6-4 and TRBJ2-1; D perhaps matches TRBD2 (5 bases). The CDR3 extends over 13 amino acids. Germline lookup yields CDR1 MRHNA and CDR2 SNTAGT. V was pared by 2 bases and J by 10 bases, with 12 bases between. CDR3 protein: CASSDKEVGEQFF. The DNA for the CDR3 is TGTGCCAGCAGTGACAAGGAGGTCGGGGAGCAGTTCTTC.

The chain joins TRBV11-2 to TRBJ2-7, with TRBD2 matching over 9 bases. V lost 4 bases to trimming and J lost 6 bases; unmatched junction nucleotides: 22. CDR1 is SGHAT and CDR2 is FQNNGV in the germline V gene. CDR3 size: 19 residues. CDR3 loop: CASSSFRGPSGTMFSEQYF. The CDR3 DNA sequence: TGTGCCAGCAGCTCATTTCGGGGCCCTAGCGGGACCATGTTCAGCGAGCAGTACTTC.

This chain links TRBV19 with TRBJ1-5; 7 positions match TRBD1. CDR1 is LNHDA, CDR2 SQIVND, per germline (reference sequence). CDR3 length equals 13 residues. Germline trimming cut 6 bases from V and 5 bases from J; bases unmatched to any gene: 4. For the CDR3, the DNA is TGTGCCAGTAGGATCGACAGGGATCAGCCCCAGCATTTT. Protein: CASRIDRDQPQHF.

The rearrangement links TRBV15 to TRBJ2-3; D remains unclear. V gave up 0 bases and J gave up 2 bases, with 6 bases separating them. Germline-derived CDR1 and CDR2 are LNHNV and YYDKDF (reference sequence). This CDR3 has 14 residues. The CDR3: CATSRDPSTDTQYF. CDR3 nucleotide sequence: TGTGCCACCAGCAGAGACCCTTCCACAGATACGCAGTATTTT.

CDR3: CASSPATRETQYF. In nucleotides, the CDR3 is TGTGCCAGCAGCCCTGCGACTCGAGAGACCCAGTACTTC. V is TRBV11-2 and J is TRBJ2-5; no firm D call. V lost 5 bases, J lost 4 bases, and 11 bases lay in between. Germline V lookup: CDR1 SGHAT, CDR2 FQNNGV. The CDR3 is 13 amino acids.

The V gene is TRBV11-2, the J gene TRBJ1-2; D perhaps matches TRBD1 (5 bases). Germline V gene lookup returns CDR1 SGHAT and CDR2 FQNNGV. The V end lost 5 bases, the J end lost 4 bases, and 14 bases lay between the germline ends. The CDR3 spans 14 residues. CDR3 in amino acids: CASSPTRQSYGYTF. Written as DNA, the CDR3 is TGTGCCAGCAGCCCCACCCGACAGAGCTATGGCTACACCTTC. Drawing the rest from reference TRBV11-2 and TRBJ1-2, the complete variable domain is EAGVAQSPRYKIIEKRQSVAFWCNPISGHATLYWYQQILGQGPKLLIQFQNNGVVDDSQLPKDRFSAERLKGVDSTLKIQPAKLEDSAVYLCASSPTRQSYGYTFGSGTRLTVV.

The rearrangement links TRBV15 to TRBJ2-7, with 7 nucleotides matching TRBD2. The CDR3 length is 15 residues. Germline V gene lookup returns CDR1 LNHNV and CDR2 YYDKDF (reference sequence). V was clipped by 3 bases and J by 4 bases; unmatched bases: 9. CDR3 sequence (DNA): TGTGCCACCAGCAGTGGCGGGAGTGGTTCTTACGAGCAGTACTTC. Translating it yields CATSSGGSGSYEQYF.

CDR3 DNA: TGCGCCAGCAGCTTGGACACAGGGATTGTTGGAAACACCATATATTTT. It is translated as CASSLDTGIVGNTIYF. The rearrangement links TRBV5-1 to TRBJ1-3; tentative D call: TRBD1 (6 bases). The CDR3 extends over 16 amino acids. Trimming took 0 bases from V and 3 from J, leaving 13 bases between them. Germline lookup yields CDR1 SGHRS and CDR2 YFSETQ. Combining the CDR3 with reference TRBV5-1 and TRBJ1-3 gives the whole variable domain KAGVTQTPRYLIKTRGQQVTLSCSPISGHRSVSWYQQTPGQGLQFLFEYFSETQRNKGNFPGRFSGRQFSNSRSEMNVSTLELGDSALYLCASSLDTGIVGNTIYFGEGSWLTVV.

The chain joins TRBV18 to TRBJ1-4; a weak D match, TRBD1 (5 bases). The V and J ends lost 4 bases and 5 bases respectively, with 8 bases between them. The CDR3 runs 13 residues. CDR1 is KGHSH and CDR2 is LQKENI in the germline V gene. CDR3 nucleotides: TGTGCCAGCTCACGGGGGAGGAATGAAAAACTGTTTTTT. It translates to CASSRGRNEKLFF.

The CDR3 here is CASSFTGDDDGTDTQYF. In DNA, the CDR3 is TGCGCCAGCAGCTTCACAGGGGATGATGATGGTACCGATACGCAGTATTTT. V gene TRBV5-1 combines with J gene TRBJ2-3; 7 nucleotides align to TRBD1. CDR1 and CDR2 from the germline V gene are SGHRS and YFSETQ. The CDR3 covers 17 residues. The trim removed 2 bases at V and 6 bases at J, leaving 15 bases unmatched.

The chain joins TRBV27 to TRBJ1-2; possibly TRBD1 for D (6 bases). CDR3 length: 14 amino acids. The germline CDR1 and CDR2 sequences are MNHEY and SMNVEV (reference sequence). The V end lost 3 bases, the J end lost 5 bases, and 13 bases lay between the germline ends. The CDR3 coding sequence is TGTGCCAGCAGTTTTACCAGGGGTGGGTATGGCTACACCTTC. Translation: CASSFTRGGYGYTF.

This chain joins TRBV7-9 and TRBJ2-5; D not resolved. The germline V and J ends were trimmed by 4 bases and 4 bases, with 19 bases remaining between them. There are 16 residues in the CDR3. Germline V gives CDR1 SEHNR, CDR2 FQNEAQ (reference sequence). CDR3 sequence (DNA): TGTGCCAGCAGCTCTCCCCGTAGCAGCGAGGTAGAGACCCAGTACTTC. Its translation is CASSSPRSSEVETQYF.

V is TRBV2 and J is TRBJ1-1; D gene unclear. Germline values: CDR1 SNHLY, CDR2 FYNNEI. This CDR3 is 15 amino acids long. Trimming stripped 6 bases from V and 4 bases from J, with 18 bases between. The chain's CDR3 is CASSPRRDSATEAFF. In nucleotides, the CDR3 is TGTGCCAGCAGCCCGCGGAGGGATTCTGCCACTGAAGCTTTCTTT.

This chain joins TRBV14 and TRBJ2-1; a possible D gene is TRBD2 (6 bases). The CDR3 length is 16 residues. CDR1 is SGHDN, CDR2 FVKESK, per germline. V gave up 1 base and J gave up 2 bases, with 12 bases separating them. The CDR3 reads CASSQGRDLPYNEQFF. CDR3 nucleotides: TGTGCCAGCAGCCAAGGGAGGGACTTGCCCTACAATGAGCAGTTCTTC.